The following is a TCR beta chain sequence with its context. Its antigen is still unknown. This specimen belongs to a study of Ad26.COV2.S vaccination and SARS-CoV-2 variants. Study-wide context: The donor was enrolled in the Ad26.COV2.S arm of the COV1001 trial. Dosing was one shot or two shots 56 days apart. Study-wide results and caveats: Vaccinated and placebo-treated recipients had similar non-spike TCR breadth.

The sample's treatment: over 15 received Ad26.COV2.S at low or high dose, single or two shots; about five received placebo; per-sample allocation not given. Sampling happened 63 days after the first vaccine or placebo injection. Participants' vaccine, an Ad26 vector, delivered Wuhan-strain SARS-CoV-2 spike. Using immunoSEQ multiplex PCR, the repertoire was profiled, and TCRdb retains in-frame clones only, with some absent. In the table there are fewer than 400,000 clones, approximately 90% of which are singletons. The sequencing used peripheral blood, collected in a trial of Ad26.COV2.S vaccine versus placebo. This TCR was sampled from a person aged 18-65 years who received the Ad26.COV2.S COVID-19 vaccine or a placebo.

The CDR3 DNA is TGTGCCAGTAGTACGGGACAGTTATACACTGAAGCTTTCTTT. Translated, it gives CASSTGQLYTEAFF. The rearrangement joins TRBV19 to TRBJ1-1; 7 bases align to TRBD1. Germline V lookup: CDR1 LNHDA, CDR2 SQIVND (reference sequence). After removal of 4 bases from V and 3 bases from J, the junction contained 5 bases not matched to a gene. The CDR3 totals 14 residues.